This T cell receptor beta chain was sequenced in a study of control samples from healthy donors and cancer patients. Profiled with immunoSEQ multiplex PCR; TCRdb holds only in-frame clones, not every one. This table holds about 140,000 clones, about 90% found once. In its sample, this clone was seen many times. Germline CDR1 SGHVS, CDR2 FQNEAQ. The CDR3 has 15 amino acids. V shed 4 bases and J shed 5 bases, with 18 bases lying between them. The genes are TRBV7-8 and TRBJ2-7; D not resolved. The receptor was isolated from a man between 18 and 35 years old in good health. The source material was blood. CDR3: CASSSNTRTSHEQYF. DNA of the CDR3: TGTGCCAGCAGCTCCAATACGAGAACCAGCCACGAGCAGTACTTC.